These 8 T cell receptor beta chains were sequenced from one sample in a study of blood T cell repertoires in COVID-19 (dated by TCRdb to about 2020). Library preparation was by the immunoSEQ multiplex PCR assay. Imported from immuneACCESS, the table was reduced by TCRdb to in-frame sequences with V and J called. These copies leave out some clones; in studies compared against another copy, an unresolved V gene accounts for under half, and the cause of the remainder is not known. The sample contains about 250,000 clones, about 86% of them found a single time. The top ten clonotypes cover about 8.1% of the sample. Sequencing was performed on peripheral blood. Every receptor here comes from an elderly man with acute or convalescent COVID-19.

The chain joins TRBV4-1 to TRBJ2-5; 10 bases are shared with TRBD2. J lost 3 bases, V lost 0 bases, and 4 bases had no gene match. CDR3 length: 16 residues. The germline gives CDR1 MGHRA, CDR2 YSYEKL. As DNA, the CDR3 is TGCGCCAGCAGCCAAGACTCACTAGCGGGAAAAGAGACCCAGTACTTC. This gives the protein CASSQDSLAGKETQYF.

The chain has TRBV7-9 and TRBJ2-4; D remains unclear. The germline V gene encodes CDR1 SEHNR and CDR2 FQNEAQ (reference sequence). The CDR3 extends over 16 amino acids. V gave up 1 base and J gave up 1 base, with 11 bases separating them. CDR3 residues: CASSLDWMGAKNIQYF. CDR3 bases: TGTGCCAGCAGCTTAGATTGGATGGGCGCCAAAAACATTCAGTACTTC. The variable domain in full, completed from reference TRBV7-9 and TRBJ2-4, reads DTGVSQNPRHKITKRGQNVTFRCDPISEHNRLYWYRQTLGQGPEFLTYFQNEAQLEKSRLLSDRFSAERPKGSFSTLEIQRTEQGDSAMYLCASSLDWMGAKNIQYFGAGTRLSVL.

This clone is medium-sized (0.01 to 0.1%) by share. The chain joins TRBV21-1 to TRBJ2-3; the D segment call TRBD2 is taken from the table without a DNA check. TRBV21-1 is marked as a pseudogene. The CDR3 sequence is 15 residues long. CDR3 DNA sequence: TGTGCCAGCGTACCGCGGGTTTCTAGCACAGATACGCAGTATTTT. It is translated as CASVPRVSSTDTQYF.

As DNA, the CDR3 is TGCGCCAGCAGCTTGGAGGACAGCACCTACGAGCAGTACTTC. Translation: CASSLEDSTYEQYF. This chain links TRBV5-1 with TRBJ2-7, with TRBD1 as a possible D gene (6 bases). The germline CDR1 and CDR2 sequences are SGHRS and YFSETQ. CDR3 length: 14 residues. Trimming stripped 0 bases from V and 2 bases from J, with 9 bases between. The full variable domain, with the rest looked up from reference TRBV5-1 and TRBJ2-7, is KAGVTQTPRYLIKTRGQQVTLSCSPISGHRSVSWYQQTPGQGLQFLFEYFSETQRNKGNFPGRFSGRQFSNSRSEMNVSTLELGDSALYLCASSLEDSTYEQYFGPGTRLTVT.

This clone was recorded many times. The V gene is TRBV15, the J gene TRBJ2-5, with D hard to call. Germline V gene data show CDR1 as LNHNV and CDR2 as YYDKDF (reference sequence). Trimming removed 5 bases at V and 9 bases at J, with 7 bases between. The CDR3 contains 10 residues. CDR3 sequence: CATSARPQYF. Written as DNA, the CDR3 is TGTGCCACCAGCGCCAGGCCCCAGTACTTC.

This chain joins TRBV5-5 and TRBJ2-5; 12 bases line up with TRBD2. Trimming at V came to 5 bases and at J to 4 bases, leaving 12 bases not matched to a gene. The length of the CDR3 is 17 residues. CDR1 SGHKS and CDR2 YYEKEE come from the germline V gene (reference sequence). CDR3 nucleotide sequence: TGTGCCAGCAGAATCGTGTTACTAGCGGGAGGTTTAGAGACCCAGTACTTC. It translates to CASRIVLLAGGLETQYF.

The chain uses TRBV7-9 and TRBJ1-2; 8 nucleotides match TRBD1. The CDR3 spans 13 residues. V lost 5 bases, J lost 3 bases, and 2 bases stayed unmatched. Germline V gene data show CDR1 as SEHNR and CDR2 as FQNEAQ (reference sequence). As DNA, the CDR3 is TGTGCCAGCAGCCACAGGGGGTACTATGGCTACACCTTC. Translating it yields CASSHRGYYGYTF.

The chain joins TRBV7-9 to TRBJ2-7; D is possibly TRBD1 (5 bases). V lost 5 bases to trimming and J lost 3 bases, with 8 bases between them. The CDR3 totals 12 residues. The germline gives CDR1 SEHNR, CDR2 FQNEAQ (reference sequence). CDR3 sequence: CASSQTDYEQYF. DNA for the CDR3: TGTGCCAGCAGCCAGACAGACTACGAGCAGTACTTC.